The next 19 T cell receptor gamma chains were all read from a single sample in a study of Vδ1+ human thymocytes. Regarding the study as a whole: Highly polyclonal TRG and TRD repertoires with Gaussian CDR3 length distributions appeared in thymus.

Extracted RNA was reverse transcribed into cDNA. CDR3 amplicons came from multiplex PCR with pooled V-gene forward and constant-region reverse primers. TCRdb used CATT to re-call clones from the multiplex PCR reads. This table has approximately 11,000 gamma-chain clones, around 40% appearing once. Which antigens these TCRs recognize remains unknown. Sequencing used Vdelta1+ gamma-delta thymocytes from the thymus. The subset: FACS-sorted CD3+ TCRalphabeta- TCRVdelta1+ TCRVdelta2- thymocytes. These receptors all come from a boy in the first two years of life who had congenital heart surgery.

Concerning this clone itself: This may arise from a read error, as a much more abundant clone is one base away. The chain couples TRGV9 to TRGJ1 or TRGJ2. This CDR3 is built from 12 residues. Per the germline V gene, CDR1 is GITISATS and CDR2 is ISYDGTV (reference sequence). The CDR3 protein is CALWEVHYKRLF. In DNA, the CDR3 is TGTGCCTTGTGGGAGGTGCACTATAAGAGACTCTTT.

The V and J genes are TRGV4 and TRGJ1 or TRGJ2. Matching the DNA to germline supplied the J gene, which TCRdb does not give. The V and J ends lost 6 bases and 8 bases, in that order; junction bases with no gene match: 13. The length of the CDR3 is 13 residues. Germline loops: CDR1 EGSTGY, CDR2 YDSYTSSV. In DNA form, the CDR3 reads TGTGCCACCTGGTGTGCCTTCGGCCATAAGAAACTCTTT. Its translation: CATWCAFGHKKLF.

On this clone: This same CDR3 is encoded by further DNA sequences in the sample. The chain combines TRGV5 with TRGJ1 or TRGJ2. The V segment lost 0 bases and the J segment 5 bases; nucleotides outside the gene matches: 4. Germline-derived CDR1 and CDR2 are VINAFY and YDVSNSKD. The CDR3 has 13 amino acids. The CDR3, as DNA: TGTGCCACCTGGGACAGGCGTAATTATAAGAAACTCTTT. The encoded protein is CATWDRRNYKKLF.

The J gene is TRGJ1 or TRGJ2, the V gene TRGV4. The V segment lost 0 bases and the J segment 4 bases; nucleotides outside the gene matches: 6. The CDR3 covers 14 residues. CDR1 is EGSTGY, CDR2 YDSYTSSV, per germline. As DNA, the CDR3 is TGTGCCACCTGGGATGGGCTCGAATATTATAAGAAACTCTTT. Its protein is CATWDGLEYYKKLF.

The chain couples TRGV5 to TRGJ1 or TRGJ2. The J gene is absent in TCRdb and was assigned here via DNA matching to germline. This CDR3 has 14 amino acids. V gave up 1 base and J gave up 9 bases; unmatched junction bases: 12. CDR1 is VINAFY, CDR2 YDVSNSKD, per germline. CDR3 residues: CATWDRPPSSKKLF. The CDR3 coding sequence is TGTGCCACCTGGGACAGACCCCCGTCTAGTAAGAAACTCTTT.

This clone has more than one count but fewer than ten. Other DNA sequences from this sample encode an identical CDR3 as well. The V call is TRGV9, the J call TRGJ1 or TRGJ2. Germline CDR1 GITISATS, CDR2 ISYDGTV (reference sequence). With 3 bases clipped from V and 6 bases from J, the junction kept 2 bases outside the gene matches. The CDR3 extends over 11 amino acids. The CDR3 sequence: CALWESYKKLF. Written as DNA, the CDR3 is TGTGCCTTGTGGGAGTCTTATAAGAAACTCTTT.

This clone has more than one count but fewer than ten. The chain recombines TRGV4 with TRGJ1 or TRGJ2. Germline V gene lookup returns CDR1 EGSTGY and CDR2 YDSYTSSV. The CDR3 runs to 15 residues. The ends lost 6 bases at V and 7 bases at J; junction bases unmatched: 18. The CDR3 bases are TGTGCCACCTGGAAGATAGGATTTGCGAGCTATAAGAAACTCTTT. This encodes CATWKIGFASYKKLF.

As regards this clone: This sample also contains other DNA sequences that code for the same CDR3. This rearrangement joins TRGV9 to TRGJ1 or TRGJ2. J gave up 3 bases and V 1 base, and 3 bases lay outside the gene matches. This CDR3 spans 13 amino acids. Per germline, CDR1 GITISATS and CDR2 ISYDGTV (reference sequence). The CDR3 DNA reads TGTGCCTTGTGGGAGGTTCCTTATTATAAGAAACTCTTT. As protein: CALWEVPYYKKLF.

The rearrangement uses TRGV4 and TRGJ1 or TRGJ2. Since TCRdb gives no J gene, matching the DNA to germline was used here to assign it. Germline V gene sequence: CDR1 EGSTGY, CDR2 YDSYTSSV. There are 16 residues in the CDR3. The junction had 15 bases not matched to a gene; V was cut back by 0 bases and J by 7 bases. Written as DNA, the CDR3 is TGTGCCACCTGGGATGGGCCCATGGCGGGTTGGTATAAGAAACTCTTT. Translating gives CATWDGPMAGWYKKLF.

Comment on this clone: Its ends do not fully match the called genes, so a read error is possible. This chain connects TRGV1 to TRGJ1 or TRGJ2. The J gene, not given by TCRdb, was assigned here from a germline match of the nucleotide sequence. TRGV1 carries the ORF label, with uncertain function. The CDR3 totals 15 residues. The CDR3 region has the DNA TGTGCCACATGGGACAGGCGAGAGGCTTATTATAAGAAACTCTTT. Translation gives CATWDRREAYYKKLF.

This clone has just a few counts. One end of the junction does not line up with germline, which may come from a read error. This sequence joins TRGV9 and TRGJ1 or TRGJ2. Germline assignment: CDR1 GITISATS and CDR2 ISYDGTV (reference sequence). This CDR3 has 13 amino acids. The CDR3 nucleotides read TGTGCCTTGTGGAAGGTGCTGGAGTTTCGTAAGCTCTTT. Amino acids: CALWKVLEFRKLF.

V is TRGV4 and J is TRGJ1 or TRGJ2. Here the J gene was assigned by germline matching of the DNA, as TCRdb has none. Germline V gene data show CDR1 as EGSTGY and CDR2 as YDSYTSSV. The V and J ends lost 2 bases and 6 bases, in that order; junction bases with no gene match: 10. The CDR3 is made up of 14 amino acids. CDR3 in DNA: TGTGCCACCTGGGATGAGAGTCGGGGTTATAAGAAACTCTTT. Translated, it gives CATWDESRGYKKLF.

V is TRGV8 and J is TRGJ1 or TRGJ2. As TCRdb names no J gene, one was assigned here on the basis of a DNA match to germline. The germline CDR1 and CDR2 sequences are VENAVY and YDSYNSRV. The V segment lost 4 bases and the J segment 6 bases; nucleotides outside the gene matches: 9. The length of the CDR3 is 13 residues. CDR3 sequence: CATWDGRCYKKLF. The DNA of the CDR3 is TGTGCCACCTGGGACGGGCGTTGTTATAAGAAACTCTTT.

As to this clone: Other DNA sequences in this sample translate to the same CDR3. J is TRGJ1 or TRGJ2 and V is TRGV5. Matching the DNA to germline supplied the J gene, which TCRdb does not give. Trimming took 0 bases from V and 10 from J; bases not matched to a gene: 6. CDR3 length equals 12 residues. Per the germline V gene, CDR1 is VINAFY and CDR2 is YDVSNSKD. The CDR3 loop is CATWDRLGKKLF. Written as DNA, the CDR3 is TGTGCCACCTGGGACAGGCTCGGAAAGAAACTCTTT.

The J gene was reported as TRGJP2; the V gene went uncalled. The CDR3 runs to 13 residues. The CDR3 here is CALWEPCDWIKTF. The CDR3 DNA reads TGTGCCTTGTGGGAGCCCTGTGATTGGATCAAGACGTTT.

V and J are TRGV4 and TRGJ1 or TRGJ2. No J gene is reported in TCRdb; it was inferred here by comparing the DNA with germline. V trimming: 0 bases; J trimming: 4 bases; junction bases outside the gene matches: 6. This CDR3 has 14 amino acids. CDR1 and CDR2 from the germline V gene are EGSTGY and YDSYTSSV. CDR3 nucleotides: TGTGCCACCTGGGATGGGACATCCTATTATAAGAAACTCTTT. Translating gives CATWDGTSYYKKLF.

V and J are TRGV9 and TRGJ1 or TRGJ2. Because TCRdb records no J gene, it was assigned here through a match of the DNA to germline. Germline V lookup: CDR1 GITISATS, CDR2 ISYDGTV (reference sequence). This CDR3 has 13 amino acids. The V and J ends lost 2 bases and 10 bases, in that order; junction bases with no gene match: 11. The CDR3 sequence is CALWEGHSWKKLF. In nucleotides, the CDR3 is TGTGCCTTGTGGGAGGGGCACTCCTGGAAGAAACTCTTT.

This chain links TRGV4 with TRGJP2. As TCRdb names no J gene, one was assigned here on the basis of a DNA match to germline. With 0 bases clipped from V and 6 bases from J, the junction kept 7 bases outside the gene matches. The CDR3 runs to 15 residues. The V gene's germline CDR1 is EGSTGY and CDR2 YDSYTSSV. CDR3 bases: TGTGCCACCTGGGATGGGCCGGGGGGTGATTGGATCAAGACGTTT. Encoded protein: CATWDGPGGDWIKTF.

This clone was observed a handful of times. The V and J genes are TRGV5 and TRGJ1 or TRGJ2. CDR3 length: 14 amino acids. Losses at the gene ends were 0 bases for V and 4 bases for J; bases not matched to a gene: 6. The V gene's germline CDR1 is VINAFY and CDR2 YDVSNSKD. CDR3 sequence: CATWDRQGYYKKLF. In DNA, the CDR3 is TGTGCCACCTGGGACAGGCAAGGCTATTATAAGAAACTCTTT.